These 13 T cell receptor beta chains share one sample of origin, sequenced in a study of somatic mutations in cytotoxic T cells in rheumatoid arthritis. Assay: immunoSEQ multiplex PCR; the TCRdb copy retains only in-frame clones and omits some. In the table there are over 5,500 clones, 82% of which are singletons. Material for sequencing was CD8+ T cells sorted from blood. These receptors were obtained from an adult with rheumatoid arthritis.

The V and J genes are TRBV27 and TRBJ2-7, with D possibly matching TRBD1 (5 bases). Germline-derived CDR1 and CDR2 are MNHEY and SMNVEV (reference sequence). CDR3 length equals 17 residues. With 5 bases removed from V and 4 bases from J, the gap between germline ends came to 24 bases. CDR3 DNA: TGTGCCAGCAGTAAGACAGAGGACCCGCATACTGCATACGAGCAGTACTTC. It translates to CASSKTEDPHTAYEQYF.

The V and J genes are TRBV9 and TRBJ2-2; TRBD2 aligns across 8 bases. V was pared by 7 bases and J by 1 base, with 6 bases of the junction left unmatched. In germline, CDR1 is SGDLS, CDR2 YYNGEE. The CDR3 has 15 amino acids. The CDR3, as DNA: TGTGCCAGCTGCCCGGCGGGAGGGAACACCGGGGAGCTGTTTTTT. It is translated as CASCPAGGNTGELFF.

The rearrangement links TRBV7-9 to TRBJ1-3, with D unresolved. The V and J ends lost 1 base and 8 bases respectively, with 15 bases between them. The CDR3 is 15 residues long. CDR1 is SEHNR, CDR2 FQNEAQ, per germline (reference sequence). The CDR3 DNA reads as TGTGCCAGCAGCTTAGTTCACCTGCCCGAGGACACCATATATTTT. Its protein is CASSLVHLPEDTIYF.

The J gene is TRBJ2-7, the V gene TRBV6-1; D is unresolved. This CDR3 is built from 14 residues. The germline V and J ends were trimmed by 0 bases and 2 bases, with 8 bases remaining between them. CDR1 is MNHNS and CDR2 is SASEGT in the germline V gene. The CDR3 DNA reads TGTGCCAGCAGTGAAGCCGGAGACGCCTACGAGCAGTACTTC. The encoded protein is CASSEAGDAYEQYF.

This chain uses TRBV5-1 with TRBJ2-1; perhaps TRBD2 as D (5 bases). Trimming removed 0 bases from V and 7 bases from J, with 17 bases in between. Germline V gives CDR1 SGHRS, CDR2 YFSETQ. The CDR3 contains 16 residues. This CDR3 is CASSLAAYGKMNEQFF. CDR3 coding DNA: TGCGCCAGCAGCTTGGCCGCATACGGGAAGATGAATGAGCAGTTCTTC.

The chain employs TRBV7-9 and TRBJ2-2; 7 nucleotides agree with TRBD1. V lost 8 bases, J lost 4 bases, and 13 bases stayed unmatched. The CDR3 spans 16 residues. CDR1 and CDR2 from the germline V gene are SEHNR and FQNEAQ (reference sequence). The CDR3 protein is CASPLGAGGTTGELFF. CDR3 nucleotides: TGTGCCAGCCCCTTGGGGGCAGGGGGTACCACCGGGGAGCTGTTTTTT.

This chain uses TRBV5-6 with TRBJ2-7, with TRBD1 as a possible D gene (8 bases). The germline V gene encodes CDR1 SGHDT and CDR2 YYEEEE. V was clipped by 5 bases and J by 1 base, with 16 bases between them. This CDR3 contains 15 residues. CDR3 in DNA: TGTGCCAGCAGTTATGGACAGGGAGGGTCCTACGAGCAGTACTTC. Translated: CASSYGQGGSYEQYF.

This clone was picked up a small number of times. The chain recombines TRBV27 with TRBJ1-5, with D hard to call. The CDR3 loop spans 12 amino acids. CDR1 and CDR2 from the germline V gene are MNHEY and SMNVEV (reference sequence). Trimming took 3 bases from V and 5 from J, leaving 5 bases between them. CDR3 in amino acids: CASSFIDQPQHF. CDR3 DNA sequence: TGTGCCAGCAGTTTCATCGATCAGCCCCAGCATTTT.

The rearrangement links TRBV12-5 to TRBJ1-1; D remains unclear. Germline-derived CDR1 and CDR2 are LGHNT and FRNRAP. Trimming removed 6 bases from V and 6 bases from J, with 17 bases in between. The CDR3 extends over 14 amino acids. The CDR3: CASGTDGPGAEAFF. The DNA of the CDR3 is TGTGCTAGTGGAACGGACGGACCTGGCGCTGAAGCTTTCTTT.

V usage is TRBV6-4 and J usage is TRBJ1-6; maybe TRBD1 (5 bases). V was shortened by 3 bases and J by 5 bases, with 8 bases between the two germline ends. CDR1 is MRHNA, CDR2 SNTAGT, per germline. This CDR3 has 14 residues. The CDR3 DNA sequence: TGTGCCAGCAGTGAACAAGGGGATAATTCACCCCTCCACTTT. Its translation: CASSEQGDNSPLHF.

The chain is built from TRBV19 and TRBJ1-2; the D is unclear. This CDR3 is 13 amino acids long. Germline-derived CDR1 and CDR2 are LNHDA and SQIVND (reference sequence). V lost 1 base to trimming and J lost 5 bases, with 8 bases between them. In DNA, the CDR3 is TGTGCCAGTAGTATAGGAACCGGGTATGGCTACACCTTC. Protein: CASSIGTGYGYTF.

This chain joins TRBV7-3 and TRBJ2-7, with 8 positions matching TRBD2. CDR1 SGHTA and CDR2 FQGTGA come from the germline V gene. After removal of 2 bases from V and 4 bases from J, the junction contained 7 bases not matched to a gene. This CDR3 has 15 residues. CDR3 nucleotides: TGTGCCAGCAGCTTATCGGGGGGGCAGGCATACGAGCAGTACTTC. Encoded protein: CASSLSGGQAYEQYF.

The chain recombines TRBV29-1 with TRBJ1-2, with 9 bases aligning to TRBD1. The germline CDR1 and CDR2 sequences are SQVTM and ANQGSEA. The CDR3 runs to 15 residues. J lost 3 bases, V lost 2 bases, and 7 bases had no gene match. CDR3 amino acids: CSVESWGQGHYGYTF. In DNA, the CDR3 is TGCAGCGTTGAATCTTGGGGACAGGGCCACTATGGCTACACCTTC. The full variable domain, completed using reference TRBV29-1 and TRBJ1-2, is SAVISQKPSRDICQRGTSLTIQCQVDSQVTMMFWYRQQPGQSLTLIATANQGSEATYESGFVIDKFPISRPNLTFSTLTVSNMSPEDSSIYLCSVESWGQGHYGYTFGSGTRLTVV.